Listed below are T cell receptor beta chains from one sample, sequenced in a study of blood T cell repertoires in COVID-19. Repertoires were generated with immunoSEQ multiplex PCR, while TCRdb's copy carries only in-frame clones and drops some. The table lists 57,000 or so clones, roughly 90% of them singletons. Sequencing was done on a sample of peripheral blood. The receptors were sampled from a woman aged 45-59 years with active or convalescent COVID-19. CDR3s include the opening cysteine and the closing phenylalanine or tryptophan. The order of the fields is V gene, clone size, J gene, D gene, CDR3 protein, CDR3 DNA. A D gene is named only where the DNA matches it firmly. Clone size is not always given. Where it is, it says once, few, many or a class for expanded clones.

TRBV6-5	-	TRBJ1-2	TRBD1	CASRPTGALGYTF	TGTGCCAGCAGGCCTACAGGGGCGCTGGGCTACACCTTC
TRBV5-4	-	TRBJ2-1	-	CASSPTRGEQFF	TGTGCCAGCAGCCCTACCAGGGGTGAGCAGTTCTTC
TRBV11-2	-	TRBJ1-2	-	CASSPGLVEDYGYTF	TGTGCCAGCAGCCCGGGACTGGTTGAAGACTATGGCTACACCTTC
TRBV29-1	-	TRBJ2-3	-	CSVEGQGAPLAGGPPDTQYF	TGCAGCGTTGAAGGACAGGGGGCGCCTCTAGCGGGAGGTCCCCCAGATACGCAGTATTTT
TRBV4-1	-	TRBJ2-7	-	CASSRSTASSYEQYF	TGCGCCAGCAGCCGATCGACAGCGAGCTCCTACGAGCAGTACTTC
TRBV5-4	-	TRBJ2-3	TRBD2	CASRPTSGRAYSTDTQYF	TGTGCCAGCAGACCTACTAGCGGGAGGGCCTATAGCACAGATACGCAGTATTTT
TRBV16	few	TRBJ1-4	-	CASSQWLSTNEKLFF	TGTGCCAGCAGCCAATGGCTGTCAACTAATGAAAAACTGTTTTTT
TRBV29-1	-	TRBJ2-7	TRBD1	CSVVQGARSYEQYF	TGCAGCGTGGTACAGGGGGCTCGCTCCTACGAGCAGTACTTC
TRBV2	-	TRBJ2-4	TRBD2	CASSEFAGLVENIQYF	TGTGCCAGCAGTGAGTTTGCGGGACTAGTAGAAAACATTCAGTACTTC
TRBV6-6	-	TRBJ2-5	-	CASSHTGTIQTQYF	TGTGCCAGCAGTCATACCGGGACAATCCAGACCCAGTACTTC
TRBV6-5	once	TRBJ1-4	TRBD1	CASSYTRTGSNEKLFF	TGTGCCAGCAGTTACACCCGGACAGGCTCTAATGAAAAACTGTTTTTT
TRBV7-6	once	TRBJ1-6	TRBD1	CASSAGTGGASPLHF	TGTGCCAGCAGCGCTGGGACAGGGGGTGCGTCACCCCTCCACTTT
TRBV10-3	once	TRBJ2-2	TRBD1	CAISDFSGQTIDTGELFF	TGTGCCATCAGTGATTTCTCGGGACAGACCATAGACACCGGGGAGCTGTTTTTT
TRBV5-4	-	TRBJ2-7	TRBD2	CASSFSGRAHEQYF	TGTGCCAGCAGTTTTAGCGGGAGGGCCCACGAGCAGTACTTC
TRBV7-6	once	TRBJ2-1	-	CASSPLSDPREEQFF	TGTGCCAGCAGCCCCCTGAGCGACCCCAGAGAGGAGCAGTTCTTC